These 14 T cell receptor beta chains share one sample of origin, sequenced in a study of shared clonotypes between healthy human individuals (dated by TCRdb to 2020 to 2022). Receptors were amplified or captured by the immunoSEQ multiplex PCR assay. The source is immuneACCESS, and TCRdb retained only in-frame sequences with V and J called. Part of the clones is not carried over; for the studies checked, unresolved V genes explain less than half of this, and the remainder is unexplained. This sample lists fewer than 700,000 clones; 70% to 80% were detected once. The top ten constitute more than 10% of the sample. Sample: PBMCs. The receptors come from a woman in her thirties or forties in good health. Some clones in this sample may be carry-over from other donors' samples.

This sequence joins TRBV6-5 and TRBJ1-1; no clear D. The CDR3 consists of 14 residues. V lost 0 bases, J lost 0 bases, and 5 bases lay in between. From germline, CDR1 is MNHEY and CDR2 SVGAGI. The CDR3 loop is CASSYSSLNTEAFF. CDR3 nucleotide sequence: TGTGCCAGCAGTTACTCGAGCCTGAACACTGAAGCTTTCTTT.

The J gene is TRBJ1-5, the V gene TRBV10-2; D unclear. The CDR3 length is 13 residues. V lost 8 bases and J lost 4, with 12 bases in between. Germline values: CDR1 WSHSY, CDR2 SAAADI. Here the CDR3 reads CASGIGSNQPQHF. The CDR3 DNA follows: TGCGCCAGCGGTATCGGCTCGAATCAGCCCCAGCATTTT.

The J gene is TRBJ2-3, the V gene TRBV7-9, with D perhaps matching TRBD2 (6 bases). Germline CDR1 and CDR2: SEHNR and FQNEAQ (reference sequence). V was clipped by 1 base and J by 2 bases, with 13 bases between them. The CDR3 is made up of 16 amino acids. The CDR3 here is CASSLVSWRDTDTQYF. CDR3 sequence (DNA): TGTGCCAGCAGCTTAGTTTCTTGGCGGGACACAGATACGCAGTATTTT.

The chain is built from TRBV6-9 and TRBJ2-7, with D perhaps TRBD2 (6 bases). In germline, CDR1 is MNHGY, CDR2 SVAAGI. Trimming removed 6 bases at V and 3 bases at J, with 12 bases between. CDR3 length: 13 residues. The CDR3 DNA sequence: TGTGCCAGCAGCCTTGTGGGGGGCTACGAGCAGTACTTC. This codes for CASSLVGGYEQYF.

The CDR3 sequence is CATSRDRQIIGAETQYF. DNA for the CDR3: TGTGCCACCAGCAGAGATCGCCAAATTATTGGGGCGGAGACCCAGTACTTC. The chain combines TRBV15 with TRBJ2-5, with a weak D call TRBD1 (5 bases). The CDR3 is 17 amino acids. CDR1 and CDR2 from the germline V gene are LNHNV and YYDKDF (reference sequence). V lost 0 bases and J lost 5, with 19 bases in between.

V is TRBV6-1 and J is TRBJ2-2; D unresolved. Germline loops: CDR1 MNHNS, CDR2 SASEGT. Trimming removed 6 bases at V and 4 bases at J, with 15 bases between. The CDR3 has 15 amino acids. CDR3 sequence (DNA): TGTGCCAGCAGACCCCAGGAGCCGGGCACCGGGGAGCTGTTTTTT. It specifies CASRPQEPGTGELFF.

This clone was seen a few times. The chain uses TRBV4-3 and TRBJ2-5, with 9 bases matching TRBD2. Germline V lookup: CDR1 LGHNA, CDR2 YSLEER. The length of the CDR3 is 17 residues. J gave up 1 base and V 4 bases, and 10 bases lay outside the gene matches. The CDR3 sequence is CASSPATSGLGQETQYF. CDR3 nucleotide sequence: TGCGCCAGCAGCCCGGCCACTAGCGGGCTGGGCCAAGAGACCCAGTACTTC.

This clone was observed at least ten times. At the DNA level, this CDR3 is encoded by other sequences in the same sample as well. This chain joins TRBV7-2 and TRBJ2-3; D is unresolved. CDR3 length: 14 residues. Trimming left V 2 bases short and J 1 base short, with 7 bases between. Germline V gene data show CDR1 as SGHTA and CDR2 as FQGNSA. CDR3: CASSLSSGTDTQYF. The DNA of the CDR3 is TGTGCCAGCAGCTTATCCAGCGGCACAGATACGCAGTATTTT.

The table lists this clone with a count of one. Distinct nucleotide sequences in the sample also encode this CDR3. CDR3 DNA sequence: TGCGCCAGCAGCTTGGTGGCGGGGAGCACAGATACGCAGTATTTT. This gives the protein CASSLVAGSTDTQYF. The chain has TRBV5-1 and TRBJ2-3; D is perhaps TRBD2 (6 bases). Germline V gene sequence: CDR1 SGHRS, CDR2 YFSETQ. This CDR3 comprises 15 residues. Trimming pared 0 bases from V and 0 bases from J, leaving 8 bases between.

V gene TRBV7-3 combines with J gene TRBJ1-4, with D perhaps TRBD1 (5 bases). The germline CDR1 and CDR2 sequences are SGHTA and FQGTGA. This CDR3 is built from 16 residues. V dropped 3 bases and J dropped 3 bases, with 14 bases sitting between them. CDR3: CASSFPRGAPNEKLFF. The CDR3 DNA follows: TGTGCCAGCAGCTTCCCCCGCGGGGCCCCTAATGAAAAACTGTTTTTT.

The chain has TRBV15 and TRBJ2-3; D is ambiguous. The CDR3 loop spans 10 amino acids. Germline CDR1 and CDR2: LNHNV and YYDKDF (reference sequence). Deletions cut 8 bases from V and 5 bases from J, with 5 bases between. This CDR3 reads CATGQDTQYF. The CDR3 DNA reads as TGTGCCACCGGGCAAGATACGCAGTATTTT.

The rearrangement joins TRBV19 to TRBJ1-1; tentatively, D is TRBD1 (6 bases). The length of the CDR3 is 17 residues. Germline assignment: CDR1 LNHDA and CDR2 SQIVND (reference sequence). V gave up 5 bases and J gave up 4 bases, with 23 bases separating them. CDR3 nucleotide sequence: TGTGCCAGTAGTCCCCGCCGGGCGACAGGTCCCAGCACTGAAGCTTTCTTT. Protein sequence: CASSPRRATGPSTEAFF.

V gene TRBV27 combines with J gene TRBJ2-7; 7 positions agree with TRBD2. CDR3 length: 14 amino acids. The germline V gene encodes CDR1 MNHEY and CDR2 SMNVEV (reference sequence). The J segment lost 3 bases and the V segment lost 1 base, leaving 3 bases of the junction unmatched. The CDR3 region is CASSLLGGSYEQYF. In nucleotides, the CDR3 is TGTGCCAGCAGTTTATTGGGCGGGAGCTACGAGCAGTACTTC.

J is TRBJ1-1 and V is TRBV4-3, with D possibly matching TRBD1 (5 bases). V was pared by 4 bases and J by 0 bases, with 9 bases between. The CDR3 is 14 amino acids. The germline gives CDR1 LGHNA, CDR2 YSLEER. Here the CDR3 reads CASSPGTLNTEAFF. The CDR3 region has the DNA TGCGCCAGCAGCCCTGGGACCCTGAACACTGAAGCTTTCTTT.